The present T cell receptor (beta chain) was sequenced within a study of blood T cells in healthy people across ages. Points from the study as a whole: Using unsorted PBMCs precluded a conclusive naive versus antigen-experienced comparison. When set beside aged donors, long-lived donors presented more naive CD4+ cells and higher diversity.

The table lists this clonotype with many counts. Antigen: not known. A sample-barcoded 5' primer and a J-beta primer mix were used in a second PCR of about 6 to 11 cycles. TCRdb re-derived calls from the 5' RACE reads in MiXCR, one entry per CDR3 protein. The data hold roughly 650,000 distinct CDR3 sequences, with about 30% observed a single time. The CDR3 has 14 residues. The V and J ends lost 6 bases and 6 bases respectively, with 15 bases between them. CDR1 is MNHNY, CDR2 SVGAGI, per germline (reference sequence). Peripheral blood, ten milliliters per donor, was collected. The study isolated at least 6.5 million PBMCs from each sample.

This TCR was sampled from a woman older than 75 in good health. V usage is TRBV6-6 and J usage is TRBJ1-5, with D maybe TRBD1 (6 bases). Sequencing input: blood. CDR3 sequence: CASSPPDSLQPQHF. Written as DNA, the CDR3 is TGTGCCAGCAGCCCCCCGGACAGCCTTCAGCCCCAGCATTTT.